The rows below give T cell receptor beta chains drawn from one sample of a study of blood T cell repertoires in COVID-19. The repertoire was sequenced with immunoSEQ multiplex PCR; TCRdb's copy has only in-frame clones and lacks some. The sample yields more than 60,000 clones, around 80% seen once. The sequenced material came from peripheral blood. The receptors were sampled from a man in his 60s with active or convalescent COVID-19. Both conserved end residues are part of each CDR3. A D gene is named only where the DNA matches it firmly. The size entry is marked missing in some rows and otherwise reads once, few, many or a size class.

clone size | J gene | D gene | V gene | CDR3 protein | CDR3 DNA
few | TRBJ2-5 | TRBD2 | TRBV5-1 | CASSLESGVGETQYF | TGCGCCAGCAGCTTGGAAAGCGGGGTAGGGGAGACCCAGTACTTC
. | TRBJ1-5 | . | TRBV5-1 | CASSRRGGPQPQHF | TGCGCCAGCAGCCGGCGGGGGGGCCCTCAGCCCCAGCATTTT
. | TRBJ2-2 | TRBD2 | TRBV4-3 | CASSQGLAGSLTGELFF | TGCGCCAGCAGCCAAGGACTAGCGGGGAGTTTAACCGGGGAGCTGTTTTTT
. | TRBJ1-5 | TRBD1 | TRBV10-3 | CAISESTRGYQPQHF | TGTGCCATCAGTGAGTCGACCAGGGGGTATCAGCCCCAGCATTTT
. | TRBJ2-4 | . | TRBV5-6 | CATGWAGAKNIQYF | TGTGCCACCGGTTGGGCAGGGGCCAAAAACATTCAGTACTTC
. | TRBJ1-5 | . | TRBV4-3 | CASSQEAYSGGNQPQHF | TGCGCCAGCAGCCAAGAGGCATACTCAGGGGGCAATCAGCCCCAGCATTTT
. | TRBJ2-3 | . | TRBV2 | CASTIRDSRLDTQYF | TGTGCCAGCACGATCCGGGACTCCAGACTAGATACGCAGTATTTT
. | TRBJ2-2 | TRBD1 | TRBV5-1 | CASSGPHGTGGAGGELFF | TGCGCCAGCAGCGGTCCGCACGGGACAGGGGGCGCGGGCGGGGAGCTGTTTTTT
. | TRBJ1-2 | . | TRBV28 | CASSPSAGANYGYTF | TGTGCCAGCAGTCCGTCGGCAGGGGCTAACTATGGCTACACCTTC
few | TRBJ1-5 | TRBD1 | TRBV4-3 | CASSTRTGDQPQHF | TGCGCCAGCAGCACCCGGACAGGGGATCAGCCCCAGCATTTT
once | TRBJ2-1 | . | TRBV15 | CATSRDSGNNEQFF | TGTGCCACCAGCAGAGATTCAGGGAATAATGAGCAGTTCTTC
. | TRBJ1-2 | . | TRBV18 | CASSPEEAYGYTF | TGTGCCAGCTCACCAGAGGAAGCCTATGGCTACACCTTC
. | TRBJ1-4 | TRBD1 | TRBV5-1 | CASSPGTGGSGTNEKLFF | TGCGCCAGCAGCCCGGGGACAGGGGGCAGCGGAACTAATGAAAAACTGTTTTTT
few | TRBJ1-3 | . | TRBV30 | CAWSVAGGNTIYF | TGTGCCTGGAGTGTCGCGGGTGGAAACACCATATATTTT
. | TRBJ2-7 | . | TRBV2 | CASSEVARAYEQYF | TGTGCCAGCAGTGAAGTCGCCAGGGCCTACGAGCAGTACTTC
few | TRBJ2-7 | TRBD1 | TRBV6-5 | CASGRARGRTYEQYF | TGTGCCAGTGGACGGGCCAGGGGGAGAACCTACGAGCAGTACTTC
. | TRBJ2-7 | . | TRBV4-3 | CASSQDLTELPYEQYF | TGCGCCAGCAGCCAAGATTTGACAGAACTGCCCTACGAGCAGTACTTC
. | TRBJ2-2 | . | TRBV2 | CASSVARRTGELFF | TGTGCCAGCAGTGTGGCTAGGAGAACCGGGGAGCTGTTTTTT
. | TRBJ2-7 | . | TRBV19 | CASSIAAGAYEQYF | TGTGCCAGTAGTATTGCGGCAGGGGCCTACGAGCAGTACTTC
. | TRBJ1-2 | . | TRBV7-8 | CASSLAGVSNYGYTF | TGTGCCAGCAGCTTAGCGGGAGTGTCTAACTATGGCTACACCTTC
. | TRBJ2-5 | TRBD2 | TRBV5-1 | CASSWVLAGSRSETQYF | TGCGCCAGCAGCTGGGTACTAGCGGGATCTAGGAGTGAGACCCAGTACTTC
. | TRBJ2-7 | . | TRBV7-2 | CASSLGGGSSYEQYF | TGTGCCAGCAGCTTAGGCGGTGGGAGCTCCTACGAGCAGTACTTC
. | TRBJ2-3 | . | TRBV29-1 | CSVAGQVSSTDTQYF | TGCAGCGTTGCTGGGCAGGTTTCCAGCACAGATACGCAGTATTTT
. | TRBJ1-1 | . | TRBV15 | CATSRDISRGTEAFF | TGTGCCACCAGCAGAGATATTTCCAGGGGCACTGAAGCTTTCTTT
once | TRBJ2-1 | . | TRBV6-4 | CASSPQVTSSYNEQFF | TGTGCCAGCAGTCCTCAGGTGACTAGCTCCTACAATGAGCAGTTCTTC
. | TRBJ2-5 | TRBD2 | TRBV7-9 | CASSRGLVGETQYF | TGTGCCAGCAGCCGCGGACTAGTTGGGGAGACCCAGTACTTC
many | TRBJ1-5 | . | TRBV19 | CASRSPVAGEQPQHF | TGTGCCAGTCGCTCCCCGGTAGCAGGGGAACAGCCCCAGCATTTT
. | TRBJ2-5 | . | TRBV19 | CASSIGGDFAPPQYF | TGTGCCAGTAGTATAGGGGGGGATTTTGCCCCACCCCAGTACTTC
. | TRBJ1-1 | . | TRBV7-9 | CASSLAEREAFF | TGTGCCAGCAGCTTAGCGGAGAGGGAAGCTTTCTTT
. | TRBJ2-6 | . | TRBV3-1/TRBV3-2 | CASSQGSALTF | TGTGCCAGCAGCCAAGGGAGTGCCTTGACTTTC
. | TRBJ1-2 | TRBD1 | TRBV7-2 | CASSRGQGAANYGYTF | TGTGCCAGCAGTAGGGGACAGGGGGCTGCTAACTATGGCTACACCTTC
. | TRBJ2-7 | TRBD1 | TRBV12-3/TRBV12-4 | CASSLRQGYEQYF | TGTGCCAGCAGTTTGCGACAGGGCTACGAGCAGTACTTC
. | TRBJ2-1 | TRBD1 | TRBV7-3 | CASSLNPGTGHNEQFF | TGTGCCAGCAGCTTAAACCCCGGGACAGGTCACAATGAGCAGTTCTTC
. | TRBJ1-1 | TRBD1 | TRBV10-3 | CAISQGARETEAFF | TGTGCCATTTCGCAGGGGGCGCGGGAAACTGAAGCTTTCTTT
. | TRBJ1-1 | . | TRBV7-2 | CASRTTSGVLSTEAFF | TGTGCCAGCAGGACGACTTCAGGGGTTTTGAGCACTGAAGCTTTCTTT
. | TRBJ2-2 | TRBD2 | TRBV5-1 | CASSLGSGGPSNTGELFF | TGCGCCAGCAGCTTGGGCTCGGGGGGGCCCTCGAACACCGGGGAGCTGTTTTTT
. | TRBJ1-5 | . | TRBV27 | CASSFSPYSNQPQHF | TGTGCCAGCAGTTTTAGTCCGTATAGCAATCAGCCCCAGCATTTT
. | TRBJ2-1 | TRBD2 | TRBV11-3 | CASSPPGLAGGNEQFF | TGTGCCAGCAGCCCGCCGGGACTAGCGGGGGGTAATGAGCAGTTCTTC
. | TRBJ1-6 | . | TRBV25-1 | CASSGANSPLHF | TGTGCCAGCAGTGGGGCGAATTCACCCCTCCACTTT
. | TRBJ2-5 | . | TRBV7-2 | CASSLGGGYGETQYF | TGTGCCAGCAGCTTAGGCGGGGGCTACGGGGAGACCCAGTACTTC
. | TRBJ1-3 | . | TRBV7-2 | CASSLVPTPGVGNTIYF | TGTGCCAGCAGCTTAGTCCCAACTCCGGGGGTGGGAAACACCATATATTTT